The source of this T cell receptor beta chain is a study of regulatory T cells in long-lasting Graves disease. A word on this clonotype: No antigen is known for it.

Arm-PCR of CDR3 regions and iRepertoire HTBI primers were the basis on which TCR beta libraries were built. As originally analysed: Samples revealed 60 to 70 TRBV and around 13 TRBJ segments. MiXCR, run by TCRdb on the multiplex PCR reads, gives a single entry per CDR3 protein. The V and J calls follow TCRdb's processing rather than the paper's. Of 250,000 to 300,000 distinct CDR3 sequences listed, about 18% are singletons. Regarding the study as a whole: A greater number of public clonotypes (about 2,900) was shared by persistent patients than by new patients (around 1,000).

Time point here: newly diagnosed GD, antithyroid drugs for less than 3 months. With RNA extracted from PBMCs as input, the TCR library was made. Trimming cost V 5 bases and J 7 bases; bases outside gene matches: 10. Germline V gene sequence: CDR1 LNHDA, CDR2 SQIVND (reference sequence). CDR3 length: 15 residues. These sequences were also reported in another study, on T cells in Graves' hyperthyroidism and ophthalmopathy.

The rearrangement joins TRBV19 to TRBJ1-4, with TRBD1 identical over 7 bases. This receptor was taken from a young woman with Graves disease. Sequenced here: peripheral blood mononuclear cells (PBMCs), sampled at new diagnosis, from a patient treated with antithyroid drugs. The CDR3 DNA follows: TGTGCCAGTAGTCCCCCAGGGGGGTATGGTGAAAAACTGTTTTTT. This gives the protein CASSPPGGYGEKLFF.